What follows describes a single T cell receptor (beta chain). Germline CDR1 SGHRS, CDR2 YFSETQ. Trimming took 2 bases from V and 2 from J, leaving 11 bases between them. CDR3 length: 15 residues. This sample was included in a study of blood T cell repertoires in COVID-19. The wider study: The samples span acute and convalescent COVID-19 from the United States, Italy and Spain. T cells, B-cell-depleted T cells, or PBMCs supplied cDNA or gDNA.

In the authors' workflow: Amplification from reference gene primers served as the basis for estimated nucleated cell counts. The data were produced by immunoSEQ multiplex PCR, yet TCRdb's version contains in-frame clones alone and is incomplete. V, J and clone size reflect that table, while D and trimming were determined from the DNA. Found here are about 120,000 clones, 82% of them singletons; the top ten hold approximately 7.6%. The chain is built from TRBV5-1 and TRBJ2-1; weak D call: TRBD2 (6 bases). The sample taken for sequencing was peripheral blood. The receptor's source is a man aged 65 to 79 with active or convalescent COVID-19. The CDR3 reads CASSLAGSTYNEQFF. The CDR3 bases are TGCGCCAGCAGCTTAGCGGGTTCCACCTACAATGAGCAGTTCTTC.